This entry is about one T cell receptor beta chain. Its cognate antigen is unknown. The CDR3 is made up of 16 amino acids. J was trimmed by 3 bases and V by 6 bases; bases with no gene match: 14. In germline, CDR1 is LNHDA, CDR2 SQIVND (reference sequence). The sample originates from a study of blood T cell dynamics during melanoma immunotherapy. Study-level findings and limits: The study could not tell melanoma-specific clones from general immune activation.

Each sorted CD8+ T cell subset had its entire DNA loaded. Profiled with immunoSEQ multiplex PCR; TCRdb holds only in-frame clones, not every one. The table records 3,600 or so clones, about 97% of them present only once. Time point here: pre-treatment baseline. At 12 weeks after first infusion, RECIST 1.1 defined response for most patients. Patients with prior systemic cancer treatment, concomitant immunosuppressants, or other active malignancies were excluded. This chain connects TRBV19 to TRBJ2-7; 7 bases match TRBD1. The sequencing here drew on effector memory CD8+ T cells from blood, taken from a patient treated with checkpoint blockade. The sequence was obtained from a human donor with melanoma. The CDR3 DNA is TGTGCCAGTAGCAACCCCCTAGGACAGGCAGACTACGAGCAGTACTTC. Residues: CASSNPLGQADYEQYF.